These 21 T cell receptor beta chains were all obtained from the same sample, sequenced in a study of blood T cell repertoires in COVID-19. Clones were sequenced by immunoSEQ multiplex PCR, and TCRdb holds only the in-frame ones, with some missing. The sample includes fewer than 150,000 clones, almost 85% of them seen just once. The source material was peripheral blood. The receptor source for this set is a woman younger than 45 who had recovered from COVID-19.

This clone was seen only a few times. The rearrangement links TRBV7-9 to TRBJ2-1; TRBD1 matches at 9 bases. This CDR3 comprises 16 residues. Per the germline V gene, CDR1 is SEHNR and CDR2 is FQNEAQ (reference sequence). V gave up 1 base and J gave up 1 base; unmatched junction bases: 2. Here the CDR3 DNA reads TGTGCCAGCAGCTTAGGTGGGACAGGGTCCTACAATGAGCAGTTCTTC. Protein: CASSLGGTGSYNEQFF.

The chain employs TRBV6-5 and TRBJ2-6; no clear D gene. CDR1 is MNHEY, CDR2 SVGAGI, per germline. The V gene lost 7 bases and the J gene lost 2 bases, with 3 bases spanning the gap. The CDR3 sequence is 12 residues long. CDR3 residues: CASTTGANVLTF. The CDR3 region has the DNA TGTGCCAGCACCACTGGGGCCAACGTCCTGACTTTC.

The chain employs TRBV5-6 and TRBJ2-1, with D uncertain. The CDR3 extends over 14 amino acids. Per germline, CDR1 SGHDT and CDR2 YYEEEE. V shed 4 bases and J shed 0 bases, with 8 bases lying between them. Here the CDR3 DNA reads TGTGCCAGCAGCCGTACGGGCTCCTACAATGAGCAGTTCTTC. Amino acid sequence: CASSRTGSYNEQFF.

This chain links TRBV29-1 with TRBJ2-3; D is undetermined. CDR1 is SQVTM and CDR2 is ANQGSEA in the germline V gene. Trimming took 1 base from V and 0 from J, leaving 11 bases between them. This CDR3 is 15 amino acids long. The CDR3 DNA is TGCAGCGTTGAAGGGTTAGCCAAAAGCACAGATACGCAGTATTTT. It yields the protein CSVEGLAKSTDTQYF.

This clone showed up just once. The chain carries TRBV27 and TRBJ2-1; the match to TRBD1 covers 7 bases. The V gene end was trimmed by 3 bases and the J gene end by 4 bases; junction bases not matched to a gene: 6. Germline assignment: CDR1 MNHEY and CDR2 SMNVEV (reference sequence). The CDR3 runs to 15 residues. In DNA, the CDR3 is TGTGCCAGCAGTTTGGGACAGACCCCGTACAATGAGCAGTTCTTC. Translating it yields CASSLGQTPYNEQFF.

In regard to this clone: Other DNA sequences within the sample encode an identical CDR3. The rearrangement links TRBV6-5 to TRBJ1-2; 9 positions match TRBD1. The V gene's germline CDR1 is MNHEY and CDR2 SVGAGI. The CDR3 consists of 13 residues. With V trimmed by 4 bases and J by 6 bases, 3 bases remained unmatched. The CDR3 loop is CASSWTGEDGYTF. The CDR3 region has the DNA TGTGCCAGCAGTTGGACAGGGGAGGATGGCTACACCTTC.

The gene calls are TRBV5-1 and TRBJ1-1; 7 nucleotides match TRBD1. Germline CDR1 and CDR2: SGHRS and YFSETQ. The ends lost 4 bases at V and 4 bases at J; junction bases unmatched: 7. The CDR3 loop spans 14 amino acids. CDR3 sequence reads: CASSVESGGTEAFF. The CDR3 DNA sequence: TGCGCCAGCAGCGTAGAGTCAGGGGGCACTGAAGCTTTCTTT.

The genes are TRBV7-6 and TRBJ2-1; the D gene is possibly TRBD2 (5 bases). This CDR3 is built from 15 residues. Trimming took 1 base from V and 0 from J, leaving 7 bases between them. Per the germline V gene, CDR1 is SGHVS and CDR2 is FNYEAQ. CDR3 nucleotide sequence: TGTGCCAGCAGCTTAGTTAGCGACTCCTACAATGAGCAGTTCTTC. Protein product: CASSLVSDSYNEQFF.

The genes are TRBV7-9 and TRBJ1-2, with D possibly being TRBD1 (6 bases). CDR1 is SEHNR, CDR2 FQNEAQ, per germline (reference sequence). Trimming took 5 bases from V and 2 from J, leaving 9 bases between them. The CDR3 has 13 residues. The CDR3 DNA reads as TGTGCCAGCAGCCGCGGACAGAACTATGGCTACACCTTC. This sequence encodes CASSRGQNYGYTF.

The chain couples TRBV5-1 to TRBJ2-5, with 8 positions matching TRBD1. The CDR3 length is 16 residues. Germline-derived CDR1 and CDR2 are SGHRS and YFSETQ. V gave up 4 bases and J gave up 5 bases; unmatched junction bases: 13. The CDR3 reads CASSLDRTGRPETQYF. CDR3 coding DNA: TGCGCCAGCAGCCTGGACCGGACAGGGCGGCCGGAGACCCAGTACTTC.

The chain uses TRBV16 and TRBJ2-6; possible D gene TRBD1, 5 bases. Germline-derived CDR1 and CDR2 are KGHSY and FQNENV. The CDR3 spans 15 residues. The V and J ends lost 6 bases and 1 base respectively, with 10 bases between them. The DNA for the CDR3 is TGTGCCAGCAGTTTGGGGCTATCTGGGGCCAACGTCCTGACTTTC. Protein product: CASSLGLSGANVLTF.

The chain couples TRBV4-2 to TRBJ1-2; no clear D. The CDR3 totals 15 residues. Between the trimmed V and J ends, which lost 0 bases and 0 bases, there was a span of 8 bases. Looked up from germline, CDR1 is LGHNA and CDR2 is YNFKEQ. The CDR3 DNA reads as TGTGCCAGCAGCCAAGATCCTCTAACTAACTATGGCTACACCTTC. The encoded protein is CASSQDPLTNYGYTF.

The chain joins TRBV7-9 to TRBJ2-7, with D maybe TRBD1 (5 bases). Germline V gene data show CDR1 as SEHNR and CDR2 as FQNEAQ (reference sequence). The V and J ends lost 3 bases and 6 bases respectively, with 9 bases between them. CDR3 length: 12 amino acids. The chain's CDR3 is CASSFYDSEQYF. CDR3 DNA: TGTGCCAGCAGCTTTTATGACAGCGAGCAGTACTTC.

The chain links TRBV15 to TRBJ1-3, with 7 bases that match TRBD1. The CDR3 length is 15 residues. Per germline, CDR1 LNHNV and CDR2 YYDKDF (reference sequence). V gave up 1 base and J gave up 3 bases; unmatched junction bases: 3. The CDR3 sequence is CATSRARGLGNTIYF. The CDR3 coding sequence is TGTGCCACCAGCAGAGCAAGGGGGCTTGGAAACACCATATATTTT.

This chain uses TRBV2 with TRBJ1-5; a possible D gene is TRBD1 (6 bases). This CDR3 has 14 residues. V was shortened by 8 bases and J by 3 bases, with 14 bases between the two germline ends. CDR1 is SNHLY, CDR2 FYNNEI, per germline. DNA for the CDR3: TGTGCCAGCGCCAAACAGGGTGACAATCAGCCCCAGCATTTT. Translated: CASAKQGDNQPQHF.

This clone was detected only once. The chain carries TRBV5-4 and TRBJ2-7; TRBD1 agrees at 7 bases. Germline CDR1 reads SGHNT; CDR2 reads YYREEE (reference sequence). This CDR3 contains 14 residues. The trim removed 1 base at V and 4 bases at J, leaving 5 bases unmatched. In nucleotides, the CDR3 is TGTGCCAGCAGCTTGCGATCAGGGGGTTACGAGCAGTACTTC. It is translated as CASSLRSGGYEQYF.

The chain recombines TRBV9 with TRBJ2-6, with D tentatively TRBD1 (8 bases). With 4 bases removed from V and 0 bases from J, the gap between germline ends came to 14 bases. The germline CDR1 and CDR2 sequences are SGDLS and YYNGEE. CDR3 length: 17 amino acids. CDR3 in DNA: TGTGCCAGCAGCAGGACAGGGACTATCTCTGGGGCCAACGTCCTGACTTTC. Translation: CASSRTGTISGANVLTF.

The V gene is TRBV29-1, the J gene TRBJ2-2, with D possibly matching TRBD2 (6 bases). This CDR3 spans 11 amino acids. The germline gives CDR1 SQVTM, CDR2 ANQGSEA. Deletions cut 6 bases from V and 6 bases from J, with 8 bases between. The CDR3 nucleotides read TGCAGCGTGGGGGAGGCCGGGGAGCTGTTTTTT. It yields the protein CSVGEAGELFF.

The rearrangement joins TRBV14 to TRBJ2-5, with D perhaps matching TRBD1 (6 bases). This CDR3 region has 15 residues. The germline V and J ends were trimmed by 4 bases and 5 bases, with 17 bases remaining between them. The V gene's germline CDR1 is SGHDN and CDR2 FVKESK. The CDR3 loop is CASSPRPGARETQYF. Here the CDR3 DNA reads TGTGCCAGCAGCCCTCGTCCAGGGGCGAGGGAGACCCAGTACTTC.

V and J are TRBV11-2 and TRBJ2-2; the D is unclear. The CDR3 length is 18 residues. The V gene's germline CDR1 is SGHAT and CDR2 FQNNGV. The V gene lost 5 bases and the J gene lost 0 bases, with 19 bases spanning the gap. CDR3 amino acids: CASSPRAGSPPNTGELFF. The CDR3 DNA reads TGTGCCAGCAGCCCTAGAGCTGGCAGTCCTCCGAACACCGGGGAGCTGTTTTTT.

This chain links TRBV19 with TRBJ1-4; 7 bases match TRBD1. Germline V gene data show CDR1 as LNHDA and CDR2 as SQIVND (reference sequence). With 5 bases clipped from V and 11 bases from J, the junction kept 8 bases outside the gene matches. This CDR3 region has 13 residues. The CDR3: CASSPQGGRKLFF. CDR3 bases: TGTGCCAGTAGTCCCCAGGGGGGAAGGAAACTGTTTTTT.